A few counts support the clone carrying this T cell receptor beta chain. Its antigen is still unknown. This CDR3 comprises 13 residues. Trimming cost V 0 bases and J 7 bases, with 9 bases left between them. CDR1 and CDR2 (germline): LGHNA, YSLEER. Assay used: immunoSEQ multiplex PCR; TCRdb lists only in-frame clones, some missing. The repertoire includes some 110,000 clones, roughly nine tenths of them detected once, and around 3.1% sits in the top ten. The source of the sample is a study of T cell responses to AZD1222 COVID-19 vaccine. Study at large: Second-dose intervals near 4 or 12 weeks were combined. Study observations and caveats: Just a handful of AZD1222 recipients tested seropositive at baseline. White British donors predominated, females outnumbered males, and clonal diversity was possibly underestimated. Increased Spike-specific TCR breadth and depth were observed after two AZD1222 doses.

The sequence was collected from an adult in good health. Here the sequenced sample was peripheral blood, taken on day 0 of AZD1222 vaccination. The V and J genes are TRBV4-3 and TRBJ1-1; D remains ambiguous. CDR3 sequence (DNA): TGCGCCAGCAGCCAAGATCGGGCCGTTGAAGCTTTCTTT. Its translation: CASSQDRAVEAFF.